This TCR beta chain was captured in a study of blood T cell repertoires in COVID-19. Original analysis: Amplification of reference gene primers provided the estimated nucleated cell counts. Here immunoSEQ multiplex PCR was the method, and the copy in TCRdb shows in-frame clones only, minus some. The V and J calls and the clone size are those of that table, but D and trimming were determined from the DNA. The sample has 95,000 to 150,000 clones, roughly four fifths seen once. This clone was detected only once. Losses at the gene ends were 0 bases for V and 3 bases for J; bases not matched to a gene: 16. The V gene's germline CDR1 is LNHNV and CDR2 YYDKDF (reference sequence). CDR3 length: 20 amino acids.

The sequence was obtained from a human donor in a cohort sampled during active COVID-19. The chain joins TRBV15 to TRBJ1-3, with 8 bases aligning to TRBD1. The specimen was peripheral blood. The CDR3 bases are TGTGCCACCAGCAGAGATCTGATTGGGGGGCAGGGGGCTTTTGGAAACACCATATATTTT. Protein sequence: CATSRDLIGGQGAFGNTIYF.